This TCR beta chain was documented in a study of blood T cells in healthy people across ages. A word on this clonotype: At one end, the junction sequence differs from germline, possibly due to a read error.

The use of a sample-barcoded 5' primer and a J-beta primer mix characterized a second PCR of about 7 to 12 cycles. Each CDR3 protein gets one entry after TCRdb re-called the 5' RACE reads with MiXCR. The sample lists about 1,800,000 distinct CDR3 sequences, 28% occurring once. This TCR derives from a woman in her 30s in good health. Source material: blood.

CDR3 nucleotide sequence: TGTGCCAGCAGTGCGCAGGTTCTGGATTCACCCCTCTACTTT. As protein: CASSAQVLDSPLYF. The genes are TRBV2 and TRBJ1-6; no definite D call. CDR1 SNHLY and CDR2 FYNNEI come from the germline V gene. This CDR3 is 14 amino acids long.